These 18 T cell receptor beta chains share one sample of origin, sequenced in a study of T-cell memory formation after mild COVID-19. One entry per CDR3 protein results from TCRdb running MiXCR on the 5' RACE reads. The sample lists around 430,000 distinct CDR3 sequences, roughly 15% occurring once. Sequenced input: PBMCs or a T cell subset sorted from them (not recorded which). The receptors originated from a man between 18 and 35 years old who had mild COVID-19 (a few samples of this study predate the infection). Cell type and time point are not known.

The gene calls are TRBV9 and TRBJ1-4, with D hard to call. CDR1 SGDLS and CDR2 YYNGEE come from the germline V gene. This CDR3 is built from 13 residues. Trimming left V 3 bases short and J 4 bases short, with 7 bases between. In DNA, the CDR3 is TGTGCCAGCAGCGGCCCGATTAATGAAAAACTGTTTTTT. It yields the protein CASSGPINEKLFF.

This chain links TRBV7-2 with TRBJ1-5, with D maybe TRBD1 (5 bases). The CDR3 length is 15 residues. Germline CDR1 is SGHTA and CDR2 is FQGNSA. The V end lost 1 base, the J end lost 4 bases, and 11 bases lay between the germline ends. This chain's CDR3 is CASSLESGINQPQHF. The CDR3 DNA reads as TGTGCCAGCAGCTTAGAGTCAGGGATTAATCAGCCCCAGCATTTT.

This clonotype was observed a few times. The chain links TRBV6-5 to TRBJ2-1; unclear D gene. Per germline, CDR1 MNHEY and CDR2 SVGAGI. The CDR3 is 13 amino acids. V lost 6 bases and J 8 bases, leaving 14 bases between the germline ends. CDR3 sequence: CASRGNLHYEQFF. For the CDR3, the DNA is TGTGCCAGCAGAGGAAACTTGCACTATGAGCAGTTCTTC.

The chain links TRBV20-1 to TRBJ1-2; 7 positions agree with TRBD1. There are 17 residues in the CDR3. Trimming cost V 3 bases and J 0 bases; bases outside gene matches: 13. Germline assignment: CDR1 DFQATT and CDR2 SNEGSKA (reference sequence). CDR3 sequence (DNA): TGCAGTGCTAGGGGTACTGGGACAGAACCAACTAACTATGGCTACACCTTC. Its translation is CSARGTGTEPTNYGYTF.

This clonotype was seen more than once but under ten times. The rearrangement uses TRBV2 and TRBJ2-7, with a possible D match to TRBD1 (5 bases). V was pared by 8 bases and J by 2 bases, with 7 bases between. This CDR3 has 11 amino acids. Germline values: CDR1 SNHLY, CDR2 FYNNEI. CDR3 DNA: TGTGCCAGCCAGGGTACCTACGAGCAGTACTTC. Encoded protein: CASQGTYEQYF.

This clonotype was detected only a few times. This sequence joins TRBV10-2 and TRBJ2-7, with D possibly being TRBD2 (6 bases). Germline V gene data show CDR1 as WSHSY and CDR2 as SAAADI. V lost 7 bases and J lost 3, with 7 bases in between. This CDR3 has 11 residues. CDR3 region: CASNGGYEQYF. CDR3 nucleotide sequence: TGCGCCAGCAACGGGGGCTACGAGCAGTACTTC.

This clonotype was seen a handful of times. V is TRBV28 and J is TRBJ2-5; 9 nucleotides agree with TRBD2. Trimming cost V 6 bases and J 5 bases; bases outside gene matches: 10. CDR1 and CDR2 (germline): MDHEN, SYDVKM. The CDR3 has 15 residues. The CDR3 DNA is TGTGCCAGCAGGATGACTAGCGGACAGTGGGAGACCCAGTACTTC. Its translation: CASRMTSGQWETQYF.

This clonotype was seen a few times. The chain uses TRBV5-1 and TRBJ2-5; 7 bases map to TRBD2. The CDR3 loop spans 15 amino acids. The germline CDR1 and CDR2 sequences are SGHRS and YFSETQ. V dropped 0 bases and J dropped 3; count of bases not matched to a gene: 5. In DNA, the CDR3 is TGCGCCAGCAGCTTGGCCGGACTAGTAAAAGAGACCCAGTACTTC. Translating it yields CASSLAGLVKETQYF.

This clonotype was seen only a few times. The chain is built from TRBV7-9 and TRBJ1-2; 12 bases agree with TRBD1. The CDR3 is 16 amino acids. Germline trimming cut 2 bases from V and 6 bases from J; bases unmatched to any gene: 7. The germline V gene has CDR1 SEHNR and CDR2 FQNEAQ (reference sequence). The CDR3 DNA reads TGTGCCAGCAGCTTAACAGGGACAGGGGGCCGGAATGGCTACACCTTC. This codes for CASSLTGTGGRNGYTF.

The chain combines TRBV7-9 with TRBJ2-3; TRBD1 is a possible D gene (5 bases). Per germline, CDR1 SEHNR and CDR2 FQNEAQ (reference sequence). The V end was cut by 5 bases, the J end by 0 bases, with 12 bases between. The CDR3 has 15 amino acids. DNA of the CDR3: TGTGCCAGCAGCCCAGGGTCCCGAAGCACAGATACGCAGTATTTT. It encodes CASSPGSRSTDTQYF.

This clonotype was detected a few times. The gene calls are TRBV5-1 and TRBJ2-5, with a tentative D call TRBD1 (6 bases). CDR1 is SGHRS and CDR2 is YFSETQ in the germline V gene. CDR3 size: 16 residues. Trimming shortened V by 3 bases and J by 1 base, and 16 bases separated the two germline ends. CDR3 amino acids: CASSWPTGQTQETQYF. The CDR3 DNA is TGCGCCAGCAGCTGGCCAACGGGACAAACCCAAGAGACCCAGTACTTC.

V gene TRBV7-8 combines with J gene TRBJ2-7; D may be TRBD1 (6 bases). This CDR3 has 13 amino acids. The V and J ends lost 7 bases and 0 bases respectively, with 10 bases between them. The germline V gene encodes CDR1 SGHVS and CDR2 FQNEAQ. Written as DNA, the CDR3 is TGTGCCAGCACCCAGGGGACCTCCTACGAGCAGTACTTC. It encodes CASTQGTSYEQYF.

The gene calls are TRBV5-5 and TRBJ2-6; D ambiguous. Trimming took 5 bases from V and 3 from J, leaving 9 bases between them. The CDR3 is 14 residues long. CDR1 and CDR2 (germline): SGHKS, YYEKEE (reference sequence). This CDR3 reads CASRGIYGANVLTF. CDR3 in DNA: TGTGCCAGCAGGGGGATCTATGGGGCCAACGTCCTGACTTTC.

This clonotype has just a few counts. The chain joins TRBV4-3 to TRBJ1-2; 7 bases match TRBD1. Germline assignment: CDR1 LGHNA and CDR2 YSLEER. This CDR3 is built from 14 residues. Trimming cost V 0 bases and J 6 bases; bases outside gene matches: 4. CDR3 nucleotide sequence: TGCGCCAGCAGCCAAGATCACAGGGGCGATGGCTACACCTTC. The encoded protein is CASSQDHRGDGYTF.

This clonotype was seen at least ten times. The V call is TRBV4-3, the J call TRBJ1-5, with TRBD1 matching 9 bases. Germline V CDR1 and CDR2: LGHNA, YSLEER. The V and J ends lost 4 bases and 7 bases, in that order; junction bases with no gene match: 5. The CDR3 has 14 residues. The CDR3 reads CASSLRTGDQPQHF. CDR3 nucleotides: TGCGCCAGCAGCCTCCGGACAGGGGACCAGCCCCAGCATTTT.

The sample holds a few counts of this clonotype. This chain joins TRBV18 and TRBJ1-4, with TRBD1 identical over 8 bases. The V segment lost 3 bases and the J segment 6 bases; nucleotides outside the gene matches: 6. CDR3 length: 15 residues. CDR1 and CDR2 (germline): KGHSH, LQKENI. CDR3: CASSPRTGRDEKLFF. In DNA, the CDR3 is TGTGCCAGCTCACCGCGGACAGGGCGAGATGAAAAACTGTTTTTT.

The chain joins TRBV5-1 to TRBJ2-5, with 9 bases lining up with TRBD1. There are 14 residues in the CDR3. V dropped 4 bases and J dropped 5; count of bases not matched to a gene: 6. Germline assignment: CDR1 SGHRS and CDR2 YFSETQ. CDR3 sequence (DNA): TGCGCCAGCAGCCCAGGGACAGGGCTCGAGACCCAGTACTTC. Encoded protein: CASSPGTGLETQYF. The entire variable domain, with the rest obtained from reference TRBV5-1 and TRBJ2-5, is as follows: KAGVTQTPRYLIKTRGQQVTLSCSPISGHRSVSWYQQTPGQGLQFLFEYFSETQRNKGNFPGRFSGRQFSNSRSEMNVSTLELGDSALYLCASSPGTGLETQYFGPGTRLLVL.

This clonotype was detected only a few times. V usage is TRBV12-3 or TRBV12-4 and J usage is TRBJ2-4, with D possibly TRBD1 on 5 matching bases. The V and J ends lost 4 bases and 0 bases respectively, with 10 bases between them. There are 15 residues in the CDR3. The CDR3: CASSSGWRAKNIQYF. The CDR3, as DNA: TGTGCCAGCAGTTCAGGGTGGAGAGCCAAAAACATTCAGTACTTC.